This is a list of T cell receptor beta chains from one sample in a study of blood T cell repertoires in COVID-19. This table comes from immunoSEQ multiplex PCR, and its TCRdb copy is limited to in-frame clones, with some not included. Of about 330,000 clones listed, approximately 86% were seen once; the top ten hold roughly 8.9%. Sequencing was carried out using peripheral blood. These receptors were collected from a man aged 30 to 39 with COVID-19, enrolled during active disease. The conserved cysteine and the conserved F or W are not part of the CDR3 here.

V gene: TRBV7-3; CDR3 protein: ASSLSGGSSYNSPLH
V gene: TRBV15; CDR3 protein: ATAGTGFQPQH
V gene: TRBV5-1; CDR3 protein: ASSRDRGDAYNEKLF
V gene: TRBV7-6; CDR3 protein: ASSPNTPGQGTYEQY
V gene: TRBV6-5; CDR3 protein: ASSYGQRQPQH
V gene: TRBV12-5; CDR3 protein: ASGSLTGATYEQY
V gene: TRBV6-5; CDR3 protein: ASSYGQLNTEAF
V gene: TRBV6-5; CDR3 protein: ATRDRGSEKLF
V gene: TRBV6-1; CDR3 protein: ASSEAPKSAYEQY
V gene: TRBV25-1; CDR3 protein: ASSADRVYGYT
V gene: TRBV5-4; CDR3 protein: ATRGGTADTQY
V gene: TRBV5-1; CDR3 protein: ASSAGLAGDTYEQY
V gene: TRBV14; CDR3 protein: ASSLSGHLNTEAF
V gene: TRBV3-1/TRBV3-2; CDR3 protein: ASSQGTGTSPTDTQY
V gene: TRBV29-1; CDR3 protein: SVESLTQGVYEQY
V gene: TRBV27; CDR3 protein: ASSIMPGGFNTEAF
V gene: TRBV10-3; CDR3 protein: AISEYSVNYGYT
V gene: TRBV19; CDR3 protein: ASTLQGASTEAF
V gene: TRBV11-3; CDR3 protein: ASSHTGGYTGELF
V gene: TRBV18; CDR3 protein: ASSPTERGGNEQF
V gene: TRBV5-4; CDR3 protein: ASSFGGTLGQPQH
V gene: TRBV7-6; CDR3 protein: ASSLQGVGTEAF
V gene: TRBV27; CDR3 protein: ASRRTGMLETQY
V gene: TRBV6-2/TRBV6-3; CDR3 protein: ASSYWQGSNQPQH
V gene: TRBV11-3; CDR3 protein: ASSHWGVGTKSSGANVLT
V gene: TRBV5-1; CDR3 protein: ASSSDRLRRNGYT
V gene: TRBV11-2; CDR3 protein: ASRGVGYNSPLH
V gene: TRBV19; CDR3 protein: ASYKTGTFPGELF
V gene: TRBV15; CDR3 protein: ATSGNTGTPRGGETQY
V gene: TRBV6-2/TRBV6-3; CDR3 protein: ASSYSITGPETQY
V gene: TRBV9; CDR3 protein: ASSVALNEKLF
V gene: TRBV27; CDR3 protein: ASSKRDNSYEQY
V gene: TRBV20-1; CDR3 protein: SASKRTGDHSNQPQH
V gene: TRBV30; CDR3 protein: AWTGIVGANVLT
V gene: TRBV6-5; CDR3 protein: ASSYVQGSYEQY
V gene: TRBV9; CDR3 protein: ASSPRTAQAGTEAF